This T cell receptor (beta chain) was identified during a study of T cells in Graves' hyperthyroidism and ophthalmopathy. Whole-study context: Before treatment of any kind, peripheral blood was taken at initial diagnosis.

The count of this clonotype is one. Its antigen is as yet unknown. One end of the junction varies from germline; a read error may be responsible. The TCR beta CDR3 regions underwent amplification using RNA transcripts as the source. HTBI primers were the set used in a first-round RT-PCR of the TCR CDR3. MiXCR, applied by TCRdb to the multiplex PCR reads, yields one record per CDR3 protein. This sample carries 500,000 to 700,000 distinct CDR3 sequences, 15% to 20% of them seen once, and the ten largest clones take more than 15%. Stable disease denoted Graves' hyperthyroidism without ophthalmopathy progression within 18 months. Participants, patients aged 18 to 65, had newly diagnosed hyperthyroidism with a duration under 2 months. The CDR3 sequence is 16 residues long. Study-level points and caveats: Most thyroid clonotypes with frequency above 0.001 were detected in blood.

The sequence was collected from a woman under 30 with Graves' hyperthyroidism. The chain uses TRBV12-3 or TRBV12-4 and TRBJ1-5; 10 nucleotides line up with TRBD1. Material: blood. The CDR3 coding sequence is TGTGCCAGCAGTTTCGGGGACAGGGGTCGGGCTCAGCCCCAGCATTTC. Translation gives CASSFGDRGRAQPQHF.